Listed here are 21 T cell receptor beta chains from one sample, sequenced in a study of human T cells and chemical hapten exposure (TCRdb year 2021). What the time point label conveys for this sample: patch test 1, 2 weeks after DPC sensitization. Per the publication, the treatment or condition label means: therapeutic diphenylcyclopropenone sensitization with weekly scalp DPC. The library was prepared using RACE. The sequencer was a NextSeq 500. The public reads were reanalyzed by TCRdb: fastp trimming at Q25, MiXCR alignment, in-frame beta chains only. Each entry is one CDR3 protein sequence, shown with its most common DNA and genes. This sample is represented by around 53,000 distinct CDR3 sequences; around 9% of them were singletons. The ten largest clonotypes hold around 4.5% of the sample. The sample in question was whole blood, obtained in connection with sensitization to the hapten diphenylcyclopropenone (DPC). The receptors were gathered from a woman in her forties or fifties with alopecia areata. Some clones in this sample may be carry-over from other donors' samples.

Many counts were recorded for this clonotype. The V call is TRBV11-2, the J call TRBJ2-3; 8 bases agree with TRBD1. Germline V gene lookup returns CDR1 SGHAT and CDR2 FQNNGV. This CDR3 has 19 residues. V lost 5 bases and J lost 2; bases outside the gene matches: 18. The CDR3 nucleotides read TGTGCCAGCAGCCCATTTACAGAACTCCGGGACAGGACCACAGATACGCAGTATTTT. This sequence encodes CASSPFTELRDRTTDTQYF. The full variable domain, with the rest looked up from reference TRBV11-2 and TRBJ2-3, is EAGVAQSPRYKIIEKRQSVAFWCNPISGHATLYWYQQILGQGPKLLIQFQNNGVVDDSQLPKDRFSAERLKGVDSTLKIQPAKLEDSAVYLCASSPFTELRDRTTDTQYFGPGTRLTVL.

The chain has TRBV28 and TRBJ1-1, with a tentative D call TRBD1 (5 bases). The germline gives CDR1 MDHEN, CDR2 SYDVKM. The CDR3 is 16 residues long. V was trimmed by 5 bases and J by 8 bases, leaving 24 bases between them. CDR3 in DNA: TGTGCCAGCAGTCCAGGAGGGGTCGAATCTCGATCCGAAGCTTTCTTT. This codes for CASSPGGVESRSEAFF.

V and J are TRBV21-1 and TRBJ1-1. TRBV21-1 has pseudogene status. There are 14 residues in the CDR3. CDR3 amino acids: CASSKGSMNTEAFF. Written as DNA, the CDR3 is TGTGCCAGCAGCAAGGGCAGCATGAACACTGAAGCTTTCTTT.

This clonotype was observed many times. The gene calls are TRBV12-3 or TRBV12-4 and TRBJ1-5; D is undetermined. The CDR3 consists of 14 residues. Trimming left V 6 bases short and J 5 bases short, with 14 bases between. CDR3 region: CASRDPKVDQPQHF. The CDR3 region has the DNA TGTGCCAGCAGGGACCCAAAGGTCGATCAGCCCCAGCATTTT.

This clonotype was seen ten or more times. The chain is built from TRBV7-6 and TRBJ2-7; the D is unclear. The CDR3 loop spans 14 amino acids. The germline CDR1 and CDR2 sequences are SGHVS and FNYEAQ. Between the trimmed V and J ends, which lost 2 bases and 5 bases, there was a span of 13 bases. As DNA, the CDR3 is TGTGCCAGCAGCTTAATAGGTCGCTTTGACGAGCAGTACTTC. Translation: CASSLIGRFDEQYF. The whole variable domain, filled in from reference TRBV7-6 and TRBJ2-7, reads GAGVSQSPRYKVTKRGQDVALRCDPISGHVSLYWYRQALGQGPEFLTYFNYEAQQDKSGLPNDRFSAERPEGSISTLTIQRTEQRDSAMYRCASSLIGRFDEQYFGPGTRLTVT.

The CDR3, as DNA: TGCAGTGCGCGTGGAGCGGGGGCTGCCTACAATGAGCAGTTCTTC. It encodes CSARGAGAAYNEQFF. V is TRBV20-1 and J is TRBJ2-1; TRBD2 matches at 8 bases. Germline values: CDR1 DFQATT, CDR2 SNEGSKA (reference sequence). CDR3 length: 15 residues. The V and J ends lost 6 bases and 2 bases, in that order; junction bases with no gene match: 9.

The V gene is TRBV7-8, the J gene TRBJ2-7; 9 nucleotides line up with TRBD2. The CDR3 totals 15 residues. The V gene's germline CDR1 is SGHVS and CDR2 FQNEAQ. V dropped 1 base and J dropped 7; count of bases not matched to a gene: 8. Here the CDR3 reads CASSLEAGGLGEQYF. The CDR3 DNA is TGTGCCAGCAGCTTAGAGGCGGGAGGGCTTGGTGAGCAGTACTTC.

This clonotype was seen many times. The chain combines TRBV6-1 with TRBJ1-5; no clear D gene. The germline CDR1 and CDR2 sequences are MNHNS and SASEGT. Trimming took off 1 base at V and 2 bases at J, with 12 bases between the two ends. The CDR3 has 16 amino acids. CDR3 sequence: CASSEVWTSGNQPQHF. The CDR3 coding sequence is TGTGCCAGCAGTGAAGTATGGACCTCCGGCAATCAGCCCCAGCATTTT.

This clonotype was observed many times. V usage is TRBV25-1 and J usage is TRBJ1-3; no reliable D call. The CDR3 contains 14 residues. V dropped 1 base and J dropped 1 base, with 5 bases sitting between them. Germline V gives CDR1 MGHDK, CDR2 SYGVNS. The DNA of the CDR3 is TGTGCCAGCAGTGAATTTGGGTCTGGAAACACCATATATTTT. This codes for CASSEFGSGNTIYF.

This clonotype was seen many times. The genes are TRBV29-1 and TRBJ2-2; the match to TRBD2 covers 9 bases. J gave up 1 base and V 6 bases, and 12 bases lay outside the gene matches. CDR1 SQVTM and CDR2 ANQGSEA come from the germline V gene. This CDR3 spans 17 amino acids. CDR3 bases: TGCAGCGTCCGAGGGGTTAGCGGGAGTTGGAACACCGGGGAGCTGTTTTTT. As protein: CSVRGVSGSWNTGELFF.

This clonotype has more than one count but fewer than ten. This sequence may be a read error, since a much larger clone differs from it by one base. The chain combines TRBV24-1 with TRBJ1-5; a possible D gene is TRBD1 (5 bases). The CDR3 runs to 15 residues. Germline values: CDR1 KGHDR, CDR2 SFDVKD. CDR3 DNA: TGTGCCACCAGTGATAAAGGACATAGCAATCAGCCCCGGCATTTT. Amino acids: CATSDKGHSNQPRHF.

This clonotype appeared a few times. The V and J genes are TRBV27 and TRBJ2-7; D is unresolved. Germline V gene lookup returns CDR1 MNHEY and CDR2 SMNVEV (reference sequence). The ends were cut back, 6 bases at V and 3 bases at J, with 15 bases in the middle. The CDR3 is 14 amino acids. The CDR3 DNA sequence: TGTGCCAGCAGCCCCGGGCAGGTAAACTACGAGCAGTACTTC. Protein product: CASSPGQVNYEQYF.

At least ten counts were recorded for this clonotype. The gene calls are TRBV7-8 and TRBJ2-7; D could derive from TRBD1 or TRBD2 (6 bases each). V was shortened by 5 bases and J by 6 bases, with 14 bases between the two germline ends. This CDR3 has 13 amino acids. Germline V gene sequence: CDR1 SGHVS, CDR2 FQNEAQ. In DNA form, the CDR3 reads TGTGCCAGCAGCGTAGGGGGGCGAACCGAGCAGTACTTC. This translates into CASSVGGRTEQYF.

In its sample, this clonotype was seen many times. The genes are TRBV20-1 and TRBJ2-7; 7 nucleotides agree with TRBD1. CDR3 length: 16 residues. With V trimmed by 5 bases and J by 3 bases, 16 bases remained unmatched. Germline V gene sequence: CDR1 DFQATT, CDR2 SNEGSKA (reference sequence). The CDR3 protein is CSADAPTLTGDYEQYF. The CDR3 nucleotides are TGCAGTGCTGACGCCCCTACACTTACAGGGGACTACGAGCAGTACTTC.

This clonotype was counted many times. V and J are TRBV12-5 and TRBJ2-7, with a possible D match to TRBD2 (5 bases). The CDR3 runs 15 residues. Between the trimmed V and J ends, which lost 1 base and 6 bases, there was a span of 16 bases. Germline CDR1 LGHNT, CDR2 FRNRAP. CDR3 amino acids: CASGLAGIQWGEQYF. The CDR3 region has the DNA TGTGCTAGTGGTTTGGCCGGGATTCAGTGGGGCGAGCAGTACTTC.

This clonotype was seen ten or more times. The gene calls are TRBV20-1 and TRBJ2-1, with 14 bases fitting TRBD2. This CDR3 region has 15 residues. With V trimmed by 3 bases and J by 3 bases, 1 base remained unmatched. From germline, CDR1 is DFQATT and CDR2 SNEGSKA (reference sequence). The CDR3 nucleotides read TGCAGTGCTAGGGGACTAGCGGGGGTCTACAATGAGCAGTTCTTC. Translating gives CSARGLAGVYNEQFF.

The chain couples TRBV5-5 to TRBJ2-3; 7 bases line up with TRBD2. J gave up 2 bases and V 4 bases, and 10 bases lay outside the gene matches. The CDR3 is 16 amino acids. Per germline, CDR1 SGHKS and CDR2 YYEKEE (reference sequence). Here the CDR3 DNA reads TGTGCCAGCAGCCTGAGCTCTAGCGGATTCACAGATACGCAGTATTTT. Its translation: CASSLSSSGFTDTQYF.

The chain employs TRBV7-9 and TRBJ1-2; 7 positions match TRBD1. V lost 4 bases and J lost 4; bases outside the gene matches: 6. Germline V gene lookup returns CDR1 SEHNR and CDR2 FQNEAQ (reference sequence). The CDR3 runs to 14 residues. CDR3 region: CASSSQGLSYGYTF. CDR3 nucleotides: TGTGCCAGCAGCTCACAGGGGCTGTCCTATGGCTACACCTTC. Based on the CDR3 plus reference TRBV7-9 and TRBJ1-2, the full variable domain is DTGVSQNPRHKITKRGQNVTFRCDPISEHNRLYWYRQTLGQGPEFLTYFQNEAQLEKSRLLSDRFSAERPKGSFSTLEIQRTEQGDSAMYLCASSSQGLSYGYTFGSGTRLTVV.

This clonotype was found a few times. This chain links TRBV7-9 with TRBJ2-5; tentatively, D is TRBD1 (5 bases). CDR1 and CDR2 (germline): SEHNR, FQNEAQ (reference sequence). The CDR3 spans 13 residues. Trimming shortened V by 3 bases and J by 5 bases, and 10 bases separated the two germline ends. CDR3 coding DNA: TGTGCCAGCAGCTTGACAGTTTCCGAGACCCAGTACTTC. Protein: CASSLTVSETQYF.

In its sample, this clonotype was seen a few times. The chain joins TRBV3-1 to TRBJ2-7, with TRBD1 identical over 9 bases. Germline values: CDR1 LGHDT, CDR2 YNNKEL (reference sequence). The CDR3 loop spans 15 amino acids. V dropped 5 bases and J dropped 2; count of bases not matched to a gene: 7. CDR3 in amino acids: CASSWTGATTYEQYF. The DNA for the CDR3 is TGTGCCAGCAGCTGGACAGGGGCTACAACCTACGAGCAGTACTTC.

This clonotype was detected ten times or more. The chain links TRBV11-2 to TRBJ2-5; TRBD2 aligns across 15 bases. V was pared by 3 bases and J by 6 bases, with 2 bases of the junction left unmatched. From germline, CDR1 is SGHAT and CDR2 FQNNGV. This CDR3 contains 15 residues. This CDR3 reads CASSLGLAGGKTQYF. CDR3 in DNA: TGTGCCAGCAGCTTGGGACTAGCGGGAGGAAAGACCCAGTACTTC.